Listed below are T cell receptor beta chains from one sample, sequenced in a study of brain T cells in children with intractable seizures. Generated by immunoSEQ multiplex PCR, the TCRdb table keeps only in-frame clones and is missing some. Of 340,000 or so clones in the sample, over 90% were seen once. The sample consisted of peripheral blood, taken 4 to 6 months after surgery. The receptors were sampled from a boy under two years old with tuberous sclerosis and intractable seizures. Both conserved end residues are part of each CDR3. The order of the fields is J gene, V gene, CDR3 length, CDR3 protein.

j_call: TRBJ1-1
v_call: TRBV13
cdr3_length: 13
cdr3_aa: CASSLDRATEAFF

j_call: TRBJ2-3
v_call: TRBV6-5
cdr3_length: 14
cdr3_aa: CASSYGRAGYTQYF

j_call: TRBJ2-7
v_call: TRBV7-2
cdr3_length: 15
cdr3_aa: CASSFYGGNSYEQYF

j_call: TRBJ1-3
v_call: TRBV12-5
cdr3_length: 15
cdr3_aa: CASGSRQGAGNTIYF

j_call: TRBJ2-6
v_call: TRBV27
cdr3_length: 18
cdr3_aa: CASTYGAALYSGANVLTF

j_call: TRBJ1-3
v_call: TRBV6-1
cdr3_length: 12
cdr3_aa: CASSDPGNTIYF

j_call: TRBJ2-2
v_call: TRBV7-8
cdr3_length: 13
cdr3_aa: CASSLRWAGELFF

j_call: TRBJ2-1
v_call: TRBV3-1/TRBV3-2
cdr3_length: 17
cdr3_aa: CASSQDWGQGSYNEQFF

j_call: TRBJ2-2
v_call: TRBV24-1
cdr3_length: 13
cdr3_aa: CATSSSGGGELFF

j_call: TRBJ2-7
v_call: TRBV10-2
cdr3_length: 13
cdr3_aa: CASSDFEAYEQYF

j_call: TRBJ2-3
v_call: TRBV5-1
cdr3_length: 14
cdr3_aa: CASSSLASTDTQYF

j_call: TRBJ2-7
v_call: TRBV5-8
cdr3_length: 13
cdr3_aa: CASSLTSSYEQYF

j_call: TRBJ1-6
v_call: TRBV27
cdr3_length: 13
cdr3_aa: CASSFFGNSPLHF

j_call: TRBJ1-1
v_call: TRBV7-3
cdr3_length: 13
cdr3_aa: CASSLTDRTEAFF

j_call: TRBJ2-3
v_call: TRBV6-5
cdr3_length: 16
cdr3_aa: CASSYWLAGSTDTQYF

j_call: TRBJ1-2
v_call: TRBV13
cdr3_length: 15
cdr3_aa: CASSHENRDRDYYTF

j_call: TRBJ1-1
v_call: TRBV18
cdr3_length: 18
cdr3_aa: CASSPRHFTKGMNTEAFF

j_call: TRBJ1-5
v_call: TRBV19
cdr3_length: 13
cdr3_aa: CASSMPKYQPQHF

j_call: TRBJ2-7
v_call: TRBV28
cdr3_length: 16
cdr3_aa: CASSLRGWEGTYEQYF

j_call: TRBJ1-2
v_call: TRBV7-8
cdr3_length: 15
cdr3_aa: CASSTGAGFNYGYTF

j_call: TRBJ2-7
v_call: TRBV7-9
cdr3_length: 18
cdr3_aa: CASSSGTGESMGFHEQYF

j_call: TRBJ2-1
v_call: TRBV5-1
cdr3_length: 17
cdr3_aa: CASSLYSSGSSYNEQFF

j_call: TRBJ2-3
v_call: TRBV13
cdr3_length: 16
cdr3_aa: CASSAPGTNNTDTQYF

j_call: TRBJ2-7
v_call: TRBV24-1
cdr3_length: 14
cdr3_aa: CATSDKTQGREQYF

j_call: TRBJ2-7
v_call: TRBV6-5
cdr3_length: 14
cdr3_aa: CASSSGTLLYEQYF

j_call: TRBJ1-2
v_call: TRBV27
cdr3_length: 16
cdr3_aa: CASSLGWDRGIYGYTF

j_call: TRBJ2-7
v_call: TRBV7-6
cdr3_length: 16
cdr3_aa: CASSLVGTPVPYEQYF

j_call: TRBJ1-6
v_call: TRBV30
cdr3_length: 11
cdr3_aa: CAWRGNSPLHF

j_call: TRBJ2-1
v_call: TRBV2
cdr3_length: 15
cdr3_aa: CASSDFQRGYNEQFF

j_call: TRBJ2-7
v_call: TRBV27
cdr3_length: 13
cdr3_aa: CASSWGQGLEQYF

j_call: TRBJ1-5
v_call: TRBV19
cdr3_length: 15
cdr3_aa: CASSIVRGNNQPQHF

j_call: TRBJ1-2
v_call: TRBV9
cdr3_length: 16
cdr3_aa: CASSLSTRGERYGYTF

j_call: TRBJ2-7
v_call: TRBV5-1
cdr3_length: 17
cdr3_aa: CASSSVLLTGGVNEQYF

j_call: TRBJ2-2
v_call: TRBV5-8
cdr3_length: 17
cdr3_aa: CASSLMTSVTNTGELFF

j_call: TRBJ1-1
v_call: TRBV5-5
cdr3_length: 12
cdr3_aa: CASSLELNEAFF

j_call: TRBJ1-4
v_call: TRBV7-9
cdr3_length: 15
cdr3_aa: CASSSYREGVEKLFF

j_call: TRBJ2-2
v_call: TRBV7-9
cdr3_length: 14
cdr3_aa: CANTGTGGSGELFF

j_call: TRBJ1-5
v_call: TRBV19
cdr3_length: 15
cdr3_aa: CASSPMDRDNQPQHF

j_call: TRBJ1-1
v_call: TRBV12-3/TRBV12-4
cdr3_length: 11
cdr3_aa: CASSSGQGSFF

j_call: TRBJ1-1
v_call: TRBV5-1
cdr3_length: 15
cdr3_aa: CASSFSPTINTEAFF

j_call: TRBJ1-4
v_call: TRBV18
cdr3_length: 13
cdr3_aa: CASAQGNNEKLFF

j_call: TRBJ2-7
v_call: TRBV9
cdr3_length: 14
cdr3_aa: CASSVGQGPYEQYF